This T cell receptor (beta chain) was sequenced for a study of control samples from healthy donors and cancer patients. The data were produced by immunoSEQ multiplex PCR, yet TCRdb's version contains in-frame clones alone and is incomplete. The sample has under 200,000 clones; roughly nine tenths are singletons. The CDR3 covers 13 residues. CDR1 and CDR2 (germline): ENHRY, SYGVKD. The ends were cut back, 4 bases at V and 5 bases at J, with 9 bases in the middle. The V gene is TRBV10-3, the J gene TRBJ1-5; D is uncertain. Source material: blood. The clonotype originates from a woman aged 25-40 years in good health. The CDR3 nucleotides read TGTGCCATCAGTGTAGGGTTAGATCAGCCCCAGCATTTT. Amino acids: CAISVGLDQPQHF.